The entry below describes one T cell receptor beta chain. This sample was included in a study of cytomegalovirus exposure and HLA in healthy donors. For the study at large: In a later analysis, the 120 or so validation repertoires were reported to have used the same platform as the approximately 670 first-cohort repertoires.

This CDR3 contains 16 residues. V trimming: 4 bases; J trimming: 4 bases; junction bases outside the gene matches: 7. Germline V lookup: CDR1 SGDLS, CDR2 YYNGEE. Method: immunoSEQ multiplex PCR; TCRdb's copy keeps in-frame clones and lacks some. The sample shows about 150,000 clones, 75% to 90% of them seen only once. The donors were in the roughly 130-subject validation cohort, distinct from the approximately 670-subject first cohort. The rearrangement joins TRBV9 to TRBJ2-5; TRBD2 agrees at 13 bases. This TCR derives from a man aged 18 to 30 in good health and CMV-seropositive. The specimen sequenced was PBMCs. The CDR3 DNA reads TGTGCCAGCAGCCCGAGACTAGCGGGGGGCATAGAGACCCAGTACTTC. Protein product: CASSPRLAGGIETQYF. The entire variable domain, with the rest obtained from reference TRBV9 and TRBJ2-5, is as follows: DSGVTQTPKHLITATGQRVTLRCSPRSGDLSVYWYQQSLDQGLQFLIQYYNGEERAKGNILERFSAQQFPDLHSELNLSSLELGDSALYFCASSPRLAGGIETQYFGPGTRLLVL.